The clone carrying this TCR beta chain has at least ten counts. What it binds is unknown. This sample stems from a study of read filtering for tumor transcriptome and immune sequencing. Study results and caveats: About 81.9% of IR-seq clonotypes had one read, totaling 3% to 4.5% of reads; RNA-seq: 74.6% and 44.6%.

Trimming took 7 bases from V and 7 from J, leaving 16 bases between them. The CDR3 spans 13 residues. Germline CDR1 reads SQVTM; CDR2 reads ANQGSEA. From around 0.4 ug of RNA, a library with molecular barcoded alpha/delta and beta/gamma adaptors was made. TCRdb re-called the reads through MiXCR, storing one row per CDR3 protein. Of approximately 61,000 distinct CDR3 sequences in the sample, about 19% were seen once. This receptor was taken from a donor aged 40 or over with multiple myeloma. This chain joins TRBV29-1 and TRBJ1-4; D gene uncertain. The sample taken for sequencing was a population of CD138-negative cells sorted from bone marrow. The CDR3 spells CSGLATIGEKLFF. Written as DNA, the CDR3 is TGCAGCGGATTGGCGACCATCGGTGAAAAACTGTTTTTT. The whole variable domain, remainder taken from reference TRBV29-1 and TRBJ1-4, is SAVISQKPSRDICQRGTSLTIQCQVDSQVTMMFWYRQQPGQSLTLIATANQGSEATYESGFVIDKFPISRPNLTFSTLTVSNMSPEDSSIYLCSGLATIGEKLFFGSGTQLSVL.